This entry concerns a single TCR beta chain. Its specificity is unknown. Selected positively for CCR7 and CD45RO-negative, naive CD8 cells excluded terminally differentiated effector memory CD45RA+ cells. Genomic DNA belonging to each subset was distributed in equal measure over several immunoSEQ plates. Sorted subsets were amplified in replicate PCRs using about 200 ng DNA, 32,000 or so T cell genomes. Here immunoSEQ multiplex PCR was the method, and the copy in TCRdb shows in-frame clones only, minus some. The repertoire consists of 2 million to 2.5 million clones, with approximately 94% occurring once and the leading ten covering 1.5% to 2%. This sample was included in a study of shared clonotypes between healthy human individuals. The study's findings and limits: Only a few donors were included, so the genetic and exposure-history diversity represented was limited. Across a few donors, naive CD4 shared roughly 5%, naive CD8 approximately 3.5%, memory CD4 less than 2.5%, memory CD8 0.4% to 0.5%.

The CDR3 covers 13 residues. V gave up 5 bases and J gave up 0 bases, with 5 bases separating them. Germline CDR1 MNHEY, CDR2 SVGAGI. The sequenced sample was naive CD8+ T cells from PBMCs. The rearrangement joins TRBV6-5 to TRBJ1-5; D is unresolved. This TCR was recovered from a man aged 18 to 29 in good health. Some clones in this sample may be carry-over from other donors' samples. CDR3 amino acids: CASSEISNQPQHF. CDR3 coding DNA: TGTGCCAGCAGTGAGATTAGCAATCAGCCCCAGCATTTT.